These 13 T cell receptor beta chains were sequenced from one sample in a study of glioma-infiltrating T cells after dendritic cell vaccination. Time point specified: after dendritic cell vaccination, including at tumor progression/relapse. TCRdb's table, derived via immunoSEQ multiplex PCR, lists solely in-frame clones and lacks some. The sample comprises around 92,000 clones, approximately 80% of which are singletons, and approximately 5.5% rests with the top ten. The source material was blood, sampled after dendritic cell vaccination. The receptor set was obtained from a human donor with glioblastoma.

The rearrangement joins TRBV7-9 to TRBJ1-1; 9 positions match TRBD1. J was trimmed by 4 bases and V by 3 bases; bases with no gene match: 3. CDR1 and CDR2 from the germline V gene are SEHNR and FQNEAQ (reference sequence). This CDR3 has 14 amino acids. The CDR3 bases are TGTGCCAGCAGCTTGGACAGGGGAGGCACTGAAGCTTTCTTT. Encoded protein: CASSLDRGGTEAFF.

The genes are TRBV4-1 and TRBJ1-1, with D hard to call. V shed 4 bases and J shed 1 base, with 16 bases lying between them. This CDR3 is built from 16 residues. Germline lookup yields CDR1 MGHRA and CDR2 YSYEKL. The CDR3 region has the DNA TGCGCCAGCAGCCCTACTCTATTACAGTCGAACACTGAAGCTTTCTTT. Protein product: CASSPTLLQSNTEAFF.

This chain joins TRBV2 and TRBJ2-1, with TRBD2 as a possible D gene (6 bases). From germline, CDR1 is SNHLY and CDR2 FYNNEI. This CDR3 spans 14 amino acids. Trimming took 5 bases from V and 8 from J, leaving 16 bases between them. The CDR3 DNA reads as TGTGCCAGCAGTACGGGACTTAGGGTGGATGAGCAGTTCTTC. Protein sequence: CASSTGLRVDEQFF.

V usage is TRBV5-1 and J usage is TRBJ2-3; D might be TRBD2 (6 bases). Looked up from germline, CDR1 is SGHRS and CDR2 is YFSETQ. The CDR3 contains 16 residues. The V end lost 0 bases, the J end lost 2 bases, and 13 bases lay between the germline ends. The CDR3 loop is CASSLGPGLSTDTQYF. CDR3 sequence (DNA): TGCGCCAGCAGCTTGGGTCCGGGACTCTCCACAGATACGCAGTATTTT.

This chain uses TRBV27 with TRBJ2-7; 7 bases agree with TRBD2. The J segment lost 3 bases and the V segment lost 0 bases, leaving 5 bases of the junction unmatched. The CDR3 is 15 amino acids. Germline loops: CDR1 MNHEY, CDR2 SMNVEV (reference sequence). The CDR3 DNA is TGTGCCAGCAGTTTATCGTGGGCTAGCGGCTACGAGCAGTACTTC. This translates into CASSLSWASGYEQYF.

The rearrangement links TRBV6-5 to TRBJ1-1; TRBD1 aligns across 9 bases. V gave up 6 bases and J gave up 3 bases; unmatched junction bases: 8. CDR3 length: 15 amino acids. Per germline, CDR1 MNHEY and CDR2 SVGAGI. The CDR3 protein is CASSLLQGADTEAFF. For the CDR3, the DNA is TGTGCCAGCAGCCTACTACAGGGGGCGGACACTGAAGCTTTCTTT.

This clone was seen a handful of times. The chain recombines TRBV30 with TRBJ1-2, with D uncertain. Germline-derived CDR1 and CDR2 are GTSNPN and SVGIG (reference sequence). The CDR3 has 12 amino acids. The V end was cut by 4 bases, the J end by 5 bases, with 11 bases between. The DNA for the CDR3 is TGTGCCTGGACGAACAGCTGGTATGGCTACACCTTC. Protein product: CAWTNSWYGYTF.

V is TRBV4-1 and J is TRBJ2-1, with 14 bases that match TRBD2. The CDR3 sequence is 19 residues long. Germline lookup yields CDR1 MGHRA and CDR2 YSYEKL. The V segment lost 0 bases and the J segment 0 bases; nucleotides outside the gene matches: 4. The CDR3: CASSQEGLAGASSYNEQFF. CDR3 nucleotide sequence: TGCGCCAGCAGCCAAGAGGGACTAGCGGGGGCCAGCTCCTACAATGAGCAGTTCTTC.

This chain connects TRBV6-1 to TRBJ2-7, with 9 bases matching TRBD2. V lost 8 bases, J lost 7 bases, and 12 bases stayed unmatched. Germline CDR1 reads MNHNS; CDR2 reads SASEGT. The CDR3 extends over 14 amino acids. This CDR3 reads CASEATSGTLEQYF. The CDR3 DNA reads as TGTGCCAGCGAGGCGACTAGCGGTACTTTAGAGCAGTACTTC.

J is TRBJ2-2 and V is TRBV4-1, with TRBD2 matching 12 bases. Trimming at V came to 4 bases and at J to 6 bases, leaving 6 bases not matched to a gene. The germline V gene encodes CDR1 MGHRA and CDR2 YSYEKL. There are 16 residues in the CDR3. Here the CDR3 reads CASSPPSGRAAGELFF. CDR3 DNA sequence: TGCGCCAGCAGCCCCCCTAGCGGGAGGGCCGCCGGGGAGCTGTTTTTT.

The chain uses TRBV4-2 and TRBJ2-7, with TRBD1 matching 8 bases. Germline V gives CDR1 LGHNA, CDR2 YNFKEQ. This CDR3 spans 12 amino acids. Trimming cost V 6 bases and J 3 bases; bases outside gene matches: 1. The CDR3 here is CASRGQGYEQYF. The CDR3 nucleotides read TGTGCCAGCAGAGGACAGGGCTACGAGCAGTACTTC.

The gene calls are TRBV30 and TRBJ2-3, with D maybe TRBD2 (5 bases). Deletions cut 0 bases from V and 0 bases from J, with 10 bases between. Germline assignment: CDR1 GTSNPN and CDR2 SVGIG (reference sequence). The CDR3 contains 15 residues. The CDR3 coding sequence is TGTGCCTGGAGTGTAATGGGAGTCAGCACAGATACGCAGTATTTT. It specifies CAWSVMGVSTDTQYF. Full variable domain (remainder filled in from reference TRBV30 and TRBJ2-3): SQTIHQWPATLVQPVGSPLSLECTVEGTSNPNLYWYRQAAGRGLQLLFYSVGIGQISSEVPQNLSASRPQDRQFILSSKKLLLSDSGFYLCAWSVMGVSTDTQYFGPGTRLTVL.

Only one count was recorded for this clone. This sequence joins TRBV30 and TRBJ1-2, with TRBD1 matching over 8 bases. The trim removed 7 bases at V and 2 bases at J, leaving 12 bases unmatched. This CDR3 has 15 residues. Germline CDR1 and CDR2: GTSNPN and SVGIG (reference sequence). As DNA, the CDR3 is TGTGCCTTCCAGGGGGCTCCAACACAAAACTATGGCTACACCTTC. Its translation: CAFQGAPTQNYGYTF. Full variable domain (missing parts from reference TRBV30 and TRBJ1-2): SQTIHQWPATLVQPVGSPLSLECTVEGTSNPNLYWYRQAAGRGLQLLFYSVGIGQISSEVPQNLSASRPQDRQFILSSKKLLLSDSGFYLCAFQGAPTQNYGYTFGSGTRLTVV.